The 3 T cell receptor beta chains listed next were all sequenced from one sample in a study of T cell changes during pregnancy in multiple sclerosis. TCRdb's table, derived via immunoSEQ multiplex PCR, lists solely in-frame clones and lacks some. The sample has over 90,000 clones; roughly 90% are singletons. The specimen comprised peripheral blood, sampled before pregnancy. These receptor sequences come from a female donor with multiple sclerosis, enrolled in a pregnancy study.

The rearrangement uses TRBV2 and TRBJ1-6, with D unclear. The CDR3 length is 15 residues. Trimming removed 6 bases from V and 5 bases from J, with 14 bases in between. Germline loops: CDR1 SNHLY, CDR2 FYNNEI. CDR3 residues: CASRGIKTNNSPLHF. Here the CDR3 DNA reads TGTGCCAGCAGGGGTATCAAAACTAATAATTCACCCCTCCACTTT.

The DNA for the CDR3 is TGTGCCAGTGACGCGTCCCCCAGGGGCGCAGGTGGCTACACCTTC. Protein sequence: CASDASPRGAGGYTF. This chain uses TRBV7-9 with TRBJ1-2; TRBD1 is a possible D gene (6 bases). V lost 9 bases and J lost 7, with 24 bases in between. This CDR3 has 15 residues. Germline V gene data show CDR1 as SEHNR and CDR2 as FQNEAQ (reference sequence).

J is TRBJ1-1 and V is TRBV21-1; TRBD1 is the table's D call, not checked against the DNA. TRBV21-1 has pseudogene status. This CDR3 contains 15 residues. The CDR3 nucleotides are TGTGCCAGCACCCCACCCTTGACAGCGAACACTGAAGCTTTCTTT. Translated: CASTPPLTANTEAFF.